This entry features one T cell receptor beta chain sequence. Its matching antigen is unknown. The data belong to a study of neoadjuvant anti-PD-1 for oral cavity cancer. Study in general: Patients without progression received a fourth nivolumab dose around day 43, then surgical resection on days 50-56.

Study-wide findings and caveats: Only three patients per response group were TCR-analyzed; validation needed.

Produced via immunoSEQ multiplex PCR; TCRdb's table is partial and in-frame only. The table includes about 79,000 clones, approximately 82% detected once. Stage II-IVA oral cavity squamous cell carcinoma was new and untreated by systemic or radiation therapy. The germline V gene encodes CDR1 SEHNR and CDR2 FQNEAQ (reference sequence). With V trimmed by 2 bases and J by 5 bases, 16 bases remained unmatched. This CDR3 region has 18 residues. This sequence joins TRBV7-9 and TRBJ2-7; 9 positions match TRBD1. This specimen consisted of PBMCs, obtained before nivolumab (anti-PD-1) treatment. This TCR was recovered from a person aged 40 to 85 with oral cavity squamous cell carcinoma. In DNA form, the CDR3 reads TGTGCCAGCAGCTTAAAAGGGTGGCCCGGGACAGGGAGTGACGAGCAGTACTTC. It is translated as CASSLKGWPGTGSDEQYF.